This T cell receptor beta chain was recovered during a study of shared clonotypes between healthy human individuals. The data were produced by immunoSEQ multiplex PCR, yet TCRdb's version contains in-frame clones alone and is incomplete. This sample has approximately 2.1 million clones, with approximately 93% found just once. CDR1 is SEHNR and CDR2 is FQNEAQ in the germline V gene (reference sequence). The CDR3 runs to 12 residues. Trimming left V 1 base short and J 15 bases short, with 13 bases between. The specimen sequenced was naive CD4+ T cells from PBMCs. Subset indicated: CD45RA+ positively selected. The chain recombines TRBV7-9 with TRBJ2-1, with D uncertain. The source is a man aged 18 to 35 in good health. Some clones in this sample may be carry-over from other donors' samples. DNA for the CDR3: TGTGCCAGCAGCTTAGTGCCTCATCATCCGTTCTTC. This sequence encodes CASSLVPHHPFF.